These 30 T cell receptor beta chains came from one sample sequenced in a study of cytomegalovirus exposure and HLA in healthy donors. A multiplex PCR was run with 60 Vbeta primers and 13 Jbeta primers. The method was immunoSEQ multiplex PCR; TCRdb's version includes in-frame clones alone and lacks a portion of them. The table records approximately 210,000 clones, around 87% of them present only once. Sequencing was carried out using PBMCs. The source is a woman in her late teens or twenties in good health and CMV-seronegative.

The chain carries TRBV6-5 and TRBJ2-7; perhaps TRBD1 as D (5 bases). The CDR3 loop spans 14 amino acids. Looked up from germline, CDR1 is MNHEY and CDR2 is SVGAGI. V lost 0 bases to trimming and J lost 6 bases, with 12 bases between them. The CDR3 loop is CASSYSGPSLEQYF. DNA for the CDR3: TGTGCCAGCAGTTACTCGGGGCCCTCCCTCGAGCAGTACTTC.

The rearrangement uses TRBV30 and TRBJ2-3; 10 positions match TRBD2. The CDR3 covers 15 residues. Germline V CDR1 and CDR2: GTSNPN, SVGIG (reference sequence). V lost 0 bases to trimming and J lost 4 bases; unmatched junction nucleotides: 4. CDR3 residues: CAWSVLAGVADTQYF. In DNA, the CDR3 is TGTGCCTGGAGTGTTCTAGCGGGAGTCGCAGATACGCAGTATTTT.

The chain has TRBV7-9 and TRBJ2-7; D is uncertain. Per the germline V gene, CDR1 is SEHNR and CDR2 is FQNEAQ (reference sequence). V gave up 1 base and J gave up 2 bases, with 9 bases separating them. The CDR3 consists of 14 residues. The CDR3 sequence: CASSLVTGTYEQYF. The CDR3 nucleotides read TGTGCCAGCAGCTTAGTAACGGGTACCTACGAGCAGTACTTC.

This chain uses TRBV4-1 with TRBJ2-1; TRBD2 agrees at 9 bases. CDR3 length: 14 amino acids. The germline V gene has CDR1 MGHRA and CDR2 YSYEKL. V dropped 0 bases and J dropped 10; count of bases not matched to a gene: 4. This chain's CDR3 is CASSQDGLAGEQFF. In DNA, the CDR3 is TGCGCCAGCAGCCAAGATGGGCTAGCGGGAGAGCAGTTCTTC.

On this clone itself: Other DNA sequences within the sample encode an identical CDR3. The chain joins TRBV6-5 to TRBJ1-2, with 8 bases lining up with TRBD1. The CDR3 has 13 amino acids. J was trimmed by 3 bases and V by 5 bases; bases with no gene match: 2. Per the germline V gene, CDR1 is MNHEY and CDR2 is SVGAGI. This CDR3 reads CASSPTGDYGYTF. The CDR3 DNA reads TGTGCCAGCAGTCCGACAGGGGACTATGGCTACACCTTC.

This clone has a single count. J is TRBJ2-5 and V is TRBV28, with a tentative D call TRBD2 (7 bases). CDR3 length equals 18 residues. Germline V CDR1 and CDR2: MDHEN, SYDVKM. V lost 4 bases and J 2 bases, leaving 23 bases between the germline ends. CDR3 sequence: CASSSVGGTSLTQETQYF. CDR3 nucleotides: TGTGCCAGCAGTTCCGTCGGGGGGACATCCCTGACTCAAGAGACCCAGTACTTC.

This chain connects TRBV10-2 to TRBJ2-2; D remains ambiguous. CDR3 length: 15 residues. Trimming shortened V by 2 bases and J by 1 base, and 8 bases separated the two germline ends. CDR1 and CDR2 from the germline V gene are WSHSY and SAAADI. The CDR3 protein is CASSEDTGNTGELFF. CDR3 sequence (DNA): TGCGCCAGCAGTGAGGACACTGGGAACACCGGGGAGCTGTTTTTT.

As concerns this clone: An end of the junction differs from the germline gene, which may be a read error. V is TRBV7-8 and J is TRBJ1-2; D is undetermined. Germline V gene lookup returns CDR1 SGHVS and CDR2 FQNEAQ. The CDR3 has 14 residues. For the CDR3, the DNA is TGTGCCAGCAGCTTAATCACCCAGGTCGGTCGGGATGACTTC. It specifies CASSLITQVGRDDF. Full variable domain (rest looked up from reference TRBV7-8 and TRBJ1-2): GAGVSQSPRYKVAKRGQDVALRCDPISGHVSLFWYQQALGQGPEFLTYFQNEAQLDKSGLPSDRFFAERPEGSVSTLKIQRTQQEDSAVYLCASSLITQVGRDDFGSGTRLTVV.

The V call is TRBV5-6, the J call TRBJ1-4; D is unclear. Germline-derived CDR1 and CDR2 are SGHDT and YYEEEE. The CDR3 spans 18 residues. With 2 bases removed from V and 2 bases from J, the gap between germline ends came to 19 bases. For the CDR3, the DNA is TGTGCCAGCAGCTTCGGGGTGGGAGGGAGCTACACTAATGAAAAACTGTTTTTT. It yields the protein CASSFGVGGSYTNEKLFF.

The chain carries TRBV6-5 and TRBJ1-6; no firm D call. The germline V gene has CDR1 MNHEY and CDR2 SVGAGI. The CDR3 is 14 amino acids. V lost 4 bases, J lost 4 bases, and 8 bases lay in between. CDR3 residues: CASSSGPYNSPLHF. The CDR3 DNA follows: TGTGCCAGCAGTTCAGGCCCTTATAATTCACCCCTCCACTTT.

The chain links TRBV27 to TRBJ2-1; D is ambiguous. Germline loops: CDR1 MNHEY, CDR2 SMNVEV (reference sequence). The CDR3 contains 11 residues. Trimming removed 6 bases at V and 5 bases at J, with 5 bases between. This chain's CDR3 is CASSRNNEQFF. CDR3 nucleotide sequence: TGTGCCAGCAGCAGAAACAATGAGCAGTTCTTC.

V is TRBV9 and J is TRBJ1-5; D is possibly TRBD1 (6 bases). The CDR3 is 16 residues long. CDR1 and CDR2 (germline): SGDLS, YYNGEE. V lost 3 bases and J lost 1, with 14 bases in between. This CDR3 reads CASSAGTPQSNQPQHF. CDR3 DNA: TGTGCCAGCAGCGCTGGGACACCGCAAAGCAATCAGCCCCAGCATTTT.

CDR3 in DNA: TGTGCCAGCAGCTTCCTTTGGAGCGGGGGTAACAATGAGCAGTTCTTC. This translates into CASSFLWSGGNNEQFF. The chain carries TRBV11-2 and TRBJ2-1; TRBD2 agrees at 8 bases. Germline V gene sequence: CDR1 SGHAT, CDR2 FQNNGV. The CDR3 is 16 residues long. The V gene end was trimmed by 3 bases and the J gene end by 5 bases; junction bases not matched to a gene: 9.

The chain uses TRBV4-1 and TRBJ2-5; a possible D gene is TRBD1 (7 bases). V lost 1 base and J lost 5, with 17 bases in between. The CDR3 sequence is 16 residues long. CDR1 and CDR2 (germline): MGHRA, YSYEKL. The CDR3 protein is CASSQGQGPAGETQYF. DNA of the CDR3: TGCGCCAGCAGCCAAGGACAGGGTCCTGCGGGGGAGACCCAGTACTTC.

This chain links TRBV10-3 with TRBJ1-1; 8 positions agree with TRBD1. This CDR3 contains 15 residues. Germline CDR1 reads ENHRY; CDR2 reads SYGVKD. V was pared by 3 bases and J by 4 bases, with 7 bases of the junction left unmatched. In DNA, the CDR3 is TGTGCCATCAGTGACCCCGGACAGGGAAGCACTGAAGCTTTCTTT. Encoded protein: CAISDPGQGSTEAFF.

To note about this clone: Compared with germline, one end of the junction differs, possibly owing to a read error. The CDR3 DNA reads TGTGCCAGCAGACCCGACAGAGTTGCCTTGGAGTACTTC. Amino acid sequence: CASRPDRVALEYF. The rearrangement links TRBV6-6 to TRBJ1-2; possibly TRBD1 for D (5 bases). This CDR3 region has 13 residues. The germline V gene has CDR1 MNHNY and CDR2 SVGAGI (reference sequence).

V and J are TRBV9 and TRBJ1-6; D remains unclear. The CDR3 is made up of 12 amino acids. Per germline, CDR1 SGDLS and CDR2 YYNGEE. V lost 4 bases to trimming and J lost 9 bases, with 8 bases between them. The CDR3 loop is CASSTDSSPLHF. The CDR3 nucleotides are TGTGCCAGCAGCACCGATAGTTCACCCCTCCACTTT. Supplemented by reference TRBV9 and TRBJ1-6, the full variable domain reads DSGVTQTPKHLITATGQRVTLRCSPRSGDLSVYWYQQSLDQGLQFLIQYYNGEERAKGNILERFSAQQFPDLHSELNLSSLELGDSALYFCASSTDSSPLHFGNGTRLTVT.

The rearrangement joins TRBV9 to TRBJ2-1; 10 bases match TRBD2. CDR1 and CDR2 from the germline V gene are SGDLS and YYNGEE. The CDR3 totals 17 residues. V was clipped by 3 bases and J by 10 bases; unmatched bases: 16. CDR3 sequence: CASSDLLGSGGIGEQFF. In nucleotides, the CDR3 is TGTGCCAGCAGCGACCTGTTAGGTAGCGGGGGGATTGGGGAGCAGTTCTTC.

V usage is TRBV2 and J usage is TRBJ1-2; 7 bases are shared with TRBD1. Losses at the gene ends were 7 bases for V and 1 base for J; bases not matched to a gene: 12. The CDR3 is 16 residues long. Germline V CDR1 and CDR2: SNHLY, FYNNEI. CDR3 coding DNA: TGTGCCAGCAAACCCCCGGGACAGCTTCATAACTATGGCTACACCTTC. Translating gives CASKPPGQLHNYGYTF.

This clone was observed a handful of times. CDR3 protein: CASSQTGTGTTEAFF. The CDR3 nucleotides are TGCGCCAGCAGCCAAACCGGGACAGGGACCACTGAAGCTTTCTTT. This rearrangement joins TRBV4-1 to TRBJ1-1, with TRBD1 identical over 9 bases. Per germline, CDR1 MGHRA and CDR2 YSYEKL. The CDR3 length is 15 residues. The V segment lost 2 bases and the J segment 4 bases; nucleotides outside the gene matches: 5.

CDR3 region: CASSVAEGGYTF. The CDR3 coding sequence is TGTGCCAGCAGCGTAGCTGAGGGTGGCTACACCTTC. The chain is built from TRBV9 and TRBJ1-2; no clear D. V was clipped by 0 bases and J by 7 bases, with 7 bases between them. Germline CDR1 reads SGDLS; CDR2 reads YYNGEE. The CDR3 spans 12 residues.

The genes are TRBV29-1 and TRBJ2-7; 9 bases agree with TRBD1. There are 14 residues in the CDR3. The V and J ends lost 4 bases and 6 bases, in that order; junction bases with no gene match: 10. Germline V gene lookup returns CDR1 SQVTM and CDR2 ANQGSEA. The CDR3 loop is CSVGTDRGPGEQYF. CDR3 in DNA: TGCAGCGTTGGGACGGACAGGGGTCCTGGCGAGCAGTACTTC.

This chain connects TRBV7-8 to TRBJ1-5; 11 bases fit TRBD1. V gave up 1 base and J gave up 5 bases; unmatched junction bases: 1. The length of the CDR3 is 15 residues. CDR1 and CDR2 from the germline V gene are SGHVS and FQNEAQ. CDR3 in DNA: TGTGCCAGCAGCTTAGGGGGACAGGGGGATCAGCCCCAGCATTTT. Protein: CASSLGGQGDQPQHF.

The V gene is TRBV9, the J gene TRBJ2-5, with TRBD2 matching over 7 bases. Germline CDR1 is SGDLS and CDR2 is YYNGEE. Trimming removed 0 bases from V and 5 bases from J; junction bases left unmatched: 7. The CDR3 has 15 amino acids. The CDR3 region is CASSVASGEGETQYF. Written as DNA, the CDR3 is TGTGCCAGCAGCGTAGCCAGCGGGGAGGGCGAGACCCAGTACTTC.

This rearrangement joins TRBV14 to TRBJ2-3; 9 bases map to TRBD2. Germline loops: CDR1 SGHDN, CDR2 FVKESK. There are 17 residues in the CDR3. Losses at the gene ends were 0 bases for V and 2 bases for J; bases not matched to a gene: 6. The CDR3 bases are TGTGCCAGCAGCCAAGATCTAGGACTAGCGTTCACAGATACGCAGTATTTT. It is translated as CASSQDLGLAFTDTQYF.

CDR3: CALNRDSITDTQYF. Here the CDR3 DNA reads TGTGCCTTGAACCGGGATTCGATCACAGATACGCAGTATTTT. The chain combines TRBV30 with TRBJ2-3; D perhaps matches TRBD2 (5 bases). Germline-derived CDR1 and CDR2 are GTSNPN and SVGIG (reference sequence). Trimming stripped 7 bases from V and 2 bases from J, with 16 bases between. This CDR3 has 14 residues.

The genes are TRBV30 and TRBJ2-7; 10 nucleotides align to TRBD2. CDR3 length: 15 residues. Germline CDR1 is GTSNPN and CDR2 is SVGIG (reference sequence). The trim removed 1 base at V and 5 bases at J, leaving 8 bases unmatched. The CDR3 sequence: CAWSEGTSVRDEQYF. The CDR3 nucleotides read TGTGCCTGGAGTGAGGGGACTAGCGTAAGGGACGAGCAGTACTTC.

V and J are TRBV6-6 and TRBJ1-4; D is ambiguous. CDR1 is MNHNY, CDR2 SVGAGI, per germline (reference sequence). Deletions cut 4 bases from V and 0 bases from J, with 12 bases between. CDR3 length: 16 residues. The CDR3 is CASSWSSVATNEKLFF. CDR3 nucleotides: TGTGCCAGCAGTTGGTCCAGTGTTGCAACTAATGAAAAACTGTTTTTT.

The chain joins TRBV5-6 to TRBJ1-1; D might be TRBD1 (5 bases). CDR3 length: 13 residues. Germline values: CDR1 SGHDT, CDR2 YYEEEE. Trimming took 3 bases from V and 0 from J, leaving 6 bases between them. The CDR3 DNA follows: TGTGCCAGCAGCTCGACAGTGAACACTGAAGCTTTCTTT. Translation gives CASSSTVNTEAFF.

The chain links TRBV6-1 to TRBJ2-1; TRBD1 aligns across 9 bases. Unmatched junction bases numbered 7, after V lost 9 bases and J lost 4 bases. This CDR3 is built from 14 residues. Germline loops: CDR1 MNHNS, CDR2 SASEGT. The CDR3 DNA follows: TGTGCCAGTTATACAGGGGGCTCTTACAATGAGCAGTTCTTC. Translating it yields CASYTGGSYNEQFF.